The sequence of this T cell receptor beta chain was determined in a study of T cells after yellow fever vaccination. Study-wide points: Primary-vaccination clones mostly resurfaced post-booster (more than 95% CD4, about 87% CD8).

CDR3 length: 12 residues. V lost 1 base and J lost 8, with 9 bases in between. CDR1 is SGHDT, CDR2 YYEEEE, per germline. As to this clonotype: What it recognizes is unknown.

Conversion of TCR transcripts into cDNA relied on 5'RACE template switching, which added a universal primer site and UMIs. MiXCR was run by TCRdb on the 5' RACE reads, yielding one entry per CDR3 protein. The sample holds 170,000 or so distinct CDR3 sequences, approximately 6.2% seen once. Sample: CD4+ T cells sorted from PBMCs, taken on the day of the first yellow fever vaccination. This receptor was obtained from a man between 18 and 29 years old who received the YFV17D yellow fever vaccine. The chain is built from TRBV5-6 and TRBJ1-1; TRBD1 is a possible D gene (5 bases). CDR3 sequence: CASSLRWDEAFF. Here the CDR3 DNA reads TGTGCCAGCAGCTTGAGGTGGGACGAAGCTTTCTTT.